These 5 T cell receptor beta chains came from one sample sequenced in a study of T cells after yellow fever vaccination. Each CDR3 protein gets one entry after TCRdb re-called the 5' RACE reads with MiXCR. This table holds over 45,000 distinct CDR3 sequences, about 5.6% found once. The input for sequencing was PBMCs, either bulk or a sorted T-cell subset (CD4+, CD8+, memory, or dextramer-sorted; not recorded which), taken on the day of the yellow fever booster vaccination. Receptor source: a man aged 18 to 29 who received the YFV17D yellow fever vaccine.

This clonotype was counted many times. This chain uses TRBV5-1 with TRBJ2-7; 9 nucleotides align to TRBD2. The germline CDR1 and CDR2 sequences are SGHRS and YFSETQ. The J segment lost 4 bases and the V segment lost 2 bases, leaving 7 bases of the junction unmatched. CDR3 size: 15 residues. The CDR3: CASSFSSGGPYEQYF. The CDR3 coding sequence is TGCGCCAGCAGCTTTAGCAGCGGGGGGCCTTACGAGCAGTACTTC.

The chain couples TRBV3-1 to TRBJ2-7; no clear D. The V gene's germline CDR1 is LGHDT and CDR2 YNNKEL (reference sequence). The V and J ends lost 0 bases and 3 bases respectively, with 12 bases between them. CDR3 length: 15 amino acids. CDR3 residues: CASSQDMDGYYEQYF. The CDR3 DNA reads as TGTGCCAGCAGCCAAGATATGGACGGATACTACGAGCAGTACTTC.

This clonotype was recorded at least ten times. The CDR3 region is CASSLAGALQFF. In nucleotides, the CDR3 is TGTGCCAGCAGTTTAGCAGGGGCCCTTCAGTTCTTC. The chain joins TRBV12-3 or TRBV12-4 to TRBJ2-1; TRBD1 is a possible D gene (5 bases). Trimming took off 0 bases at V and 13 bases at J, with 10 bases between the two ends. This CDR3 has 12 amino acids.

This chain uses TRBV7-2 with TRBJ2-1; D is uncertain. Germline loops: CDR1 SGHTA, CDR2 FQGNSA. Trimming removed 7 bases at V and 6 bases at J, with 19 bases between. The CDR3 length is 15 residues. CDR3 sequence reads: CASTHTRTGTNEQFF. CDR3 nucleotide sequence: TGTGCCAGCACCCACACCCGGACCGGAACCAATGAGCAGTTCTTC.

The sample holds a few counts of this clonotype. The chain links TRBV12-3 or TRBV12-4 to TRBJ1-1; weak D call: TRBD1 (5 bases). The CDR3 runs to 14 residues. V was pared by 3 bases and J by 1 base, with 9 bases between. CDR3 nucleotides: TGTGCCAGCAGTTTGGGGGAAAGGAACACTGAAGCTTTCTTT. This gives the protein CASSLGERNTEAFF.